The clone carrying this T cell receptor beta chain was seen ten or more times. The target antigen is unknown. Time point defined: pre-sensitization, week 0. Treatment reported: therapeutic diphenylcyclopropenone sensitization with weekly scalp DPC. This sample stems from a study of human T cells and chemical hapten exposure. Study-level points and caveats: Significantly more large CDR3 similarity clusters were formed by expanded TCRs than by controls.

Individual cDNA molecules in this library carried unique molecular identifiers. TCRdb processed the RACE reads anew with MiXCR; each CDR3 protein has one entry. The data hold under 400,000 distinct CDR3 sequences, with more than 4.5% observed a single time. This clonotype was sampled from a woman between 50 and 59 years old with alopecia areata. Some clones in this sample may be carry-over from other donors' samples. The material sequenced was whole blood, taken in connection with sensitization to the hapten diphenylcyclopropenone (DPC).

The CDR3 loop reads CASSQVLGGEAFF. The DNA for the CDR3 is TGCGCCAGCAGCCAAGTCCTTGGGGGCGAAGCTTTCTTT. The chain uses TRBV4-1 and TRBJ1-1; D perhaps matches TRBD1 (6 bases). Trimming shortened V by 1 base and J by 8 bases, and 11 bases separated the two germline ends. CDR3 length equals 13 residues. From germline, CDR1 is MGHRA and CDR2 YSYEKL.